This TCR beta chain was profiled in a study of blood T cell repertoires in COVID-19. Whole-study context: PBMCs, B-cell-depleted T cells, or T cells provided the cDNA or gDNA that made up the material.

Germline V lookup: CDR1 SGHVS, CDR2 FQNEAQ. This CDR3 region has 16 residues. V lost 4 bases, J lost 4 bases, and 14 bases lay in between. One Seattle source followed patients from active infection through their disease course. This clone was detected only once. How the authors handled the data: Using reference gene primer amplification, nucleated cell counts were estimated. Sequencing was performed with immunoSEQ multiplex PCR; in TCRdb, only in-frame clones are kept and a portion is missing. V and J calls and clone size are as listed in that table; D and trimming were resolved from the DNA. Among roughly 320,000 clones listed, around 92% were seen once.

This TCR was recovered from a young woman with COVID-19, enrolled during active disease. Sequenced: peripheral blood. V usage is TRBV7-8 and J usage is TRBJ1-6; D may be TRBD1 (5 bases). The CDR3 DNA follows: TGTGCCAGCAGCTCAGTTTCAGGGCCTTATAATTCACCCCTCCACTTT. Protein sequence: CASSSVSGPYNSPLHF.